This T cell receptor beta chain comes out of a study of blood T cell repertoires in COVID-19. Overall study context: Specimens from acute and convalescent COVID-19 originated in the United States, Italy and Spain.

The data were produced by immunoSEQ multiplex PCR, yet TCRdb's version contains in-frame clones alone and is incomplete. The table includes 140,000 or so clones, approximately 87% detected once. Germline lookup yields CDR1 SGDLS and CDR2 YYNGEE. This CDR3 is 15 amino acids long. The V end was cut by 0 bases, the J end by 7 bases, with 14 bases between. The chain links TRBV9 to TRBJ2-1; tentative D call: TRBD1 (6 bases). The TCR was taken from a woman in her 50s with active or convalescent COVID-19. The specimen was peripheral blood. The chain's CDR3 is CASSVAGPQGNEQFF. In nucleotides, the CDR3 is TGTGCCAGCAGCGTAGCGGGACCTCAGGGGAATGAGCAGTTCTTC.